This TCR beta chain was observed in a study of T cell repertoires in cytomegalovirus infection. This clonotype was detected a few times. The antigen remains undetermined. TCRdb re-derived calls from the reads in MiXCR, one entry per CDR3 protein. The data show about 470,000 distinct CDR3 sequences, with roughly 42% seen just once and just under 45% held by the top ten. The CDR3 sequence is 15 residues long. CDR1 SGHVS and CDR2 FNYEAQ come from the germline V gene. The J segment lost 0 bases and the V segment lost 5 bases, leaving 6 bases of the junction unmatched. The sequence was obtained from a human donor in good health (CMV status not recorded). Some clones in this sample may be carry-over from other donors' samples. The sequenced sample was cultured PBMCs, obtained from culture after CMV antigen stimulation. The chain couples TRBV7-6 to TRBJ1-1, with 7 bases identical to TRBD1. The CDR3 DNA follows: TGTGCCAGCAGCCTGGGACAGCTCATGAACACTGAAGCTTTCTTT. Translation: CASSLGQLMNTEAFF.